The 26 T cell receptor beta chains below were found in one sample sequenced in a study of T cell repertoires in cytomegalovirus infection. TCRdb independently ran MiXCR on the reads; one entry per CDR3 protein. The sample shows around 25,000 distinct CDR3 sequences, about 20% of them seen only once. For these receptors, no antigen is known. The sample was CD8+ T cells from cultured PBMCs, taken from culture after CMV antigen stimulation. The receptors derive from a human donor in good health (CMV status not recorded). Some clones in this sample may be carry-over from other donors' samples.

CDR3 sequence reads: CASSFKMPPNVLTF. CDR3 in DNA: TGTGCCAGCAGCTTCAAGATGCCCCCCAACGTCCTGACTTTC. The chain uses TRBV7-8 and TRBJ2-6, with unresolved D. V was clipped by 3 bases and J by 8 bases, with 11 bases between them. Germline V CDR1 and CDR2: SGHVS, FQNEAQ. The CDR3 runs to 14 residues.

The chain couples TRBV7-2 to TRBJ1-1; TRBD1 might be the D (6 bases). V was clipped by 6 bases and J by 3 bases, with 8 bases between them. Germline V gene lookup returns CDR1 SGHTA and CDR2 FQGNSA. The CDR3 sequence is 12 residues long. CDR3 coding DNA: TGTGCCAGCAGACACAGGGACACTGAAGCTTTCTTT. This encodes CASRHRDTEAFF.

This chain joins TRBV7-6 and TRBJ2-7; D ambiguous. The V gene lost 5 bases and the J gene lost 1 base, with 12 bases spanning the gap. The CDR3 consists of 14 residues. Germline CDR1 SGHVS, CDR2 FNYEAQ. The CDR3 region has the DNA TGTGCCAGCAGCCTCATAGACTTTTCCTACGAGCAGTACTTC. Its protein is CASSLIDFSYEQYF.

This clonotype was found a few times. This sequence joins TRBV25-1 and TRBJ2-3, with no clear D. V was cut by 3 bases and J by 2 bases, with 3 bases left in between. The germline CDR1 and CDR2 sequences are MGHDK and SYGVNS. This CDR3 has 12 amino acids. The DNA for the CDR3 is TGTGCCAGCAGTGATTTCACAGATACGCAGTATTTT. This translates into CASSDFTDTQYF.

In its sample, this clonotype was seen many times. J is TRBJ2-7 and V is TRBV4-3; D is possibly TRBD1 or TRBD2 (5 bases each). V was cut by 3 bases and J by 2 bases, with 11 bases left in between. The CDR3 runs to 14 residues. Germline V gene lookup returns CDR1 LGHNA and CDR2 YSLEER. The CDR3 DNA is TGCGCCAGCAGCCATGGCAGGGAGCCCTACGAGCAGTACTTC. It encodes CASSHGREPYEQYF.

The gene calls are TRBV6-2 or TRBV6-3 and TRBJ1-2; no reliable D call. CDR3 length: 13 residues. Germline values: CDR1 MNHEY, CDR2 SVGEGT. Trimming pared 0 bases from V and 3 bases from J, leaving 5 bases between. CDR3 nucleotide sequence: TGTGCCAGCAGTTACTCGAATTACTATGGCTACACCTTC. Its protein product is CASSYSNYYGYTF.

This clonotype has at least ten counts. V is TRBV7-2 and J is TRBJ1-5, with TRBD1 as a possible D gene (5 bases). Germline values: CDR1 SGHTA, CDR2 FQGNSA. The CDR3 is 15 amino acids. V dropped 4 bases and J dropped 4 bases, with 14 bases sitting between them. The CDR3 protein is CASSSGTVANQPQHF. The CDR3 DNA follows: TGTGCCAGCAGCTCCGGGACCGTAGCTAATCAGCCCCAGCATTTT.

V and J are TRBV9 and TRBJ2-1; 13 bases agree with TRBD2. The CDR3 spans 15 residues. Unmatched junction bases numbered 6, after V lost 4 bases and J lost 8 bases. The germline CDR1 and CDR2 sequences are SGDLS and YYNGEE. CDR3 bases: TGTGCCAGCAGCCCAACTAGCGGGGGGGCCCATGAGCAGTTCTTC. Protein: CASSPTSGGAHEQFF.

This clonotype occurred a few times. The chain uses TRBV6-2 or TRBV6-3 and TRBJ2-2; unclear D gene. This CDR3 spans 16 amino acids. Trimming took off 2 bases at V and 0 bases at J, with 10 bases between the two ends. From germline, CDR1 is MNHEY and CDR2 SVGEGT. The CDR3 bases are TGTGCCAGCAGTTACAGTGTGGGTTCGAACACCGGGGAGCTGTTTTTT. It encodes CASSYSVGSNTGELFF.

CDR3 in amino acids: CASSYSWTGGLDEQYF. CDR3 DNA: TGTGCCAGCAGTTACTCTTGGACGGGGGGGCTCGACGAGCAGTACTTC. This rearrangement joins TRBV6-2 or TRBV6-3 to TRBJ2-7; 8 positions agree with TRBD2. This CDR3 has 16 amino acids. Germline loops: CDR1 MNHEY, CDR2 SVGEGT. V trimming: 0 bases; J trimming: 5 bases; junction bases outside the gene matches: 9.

The V and J genes are TRBV6-1 and TRBJ2-2; 9 positions match TRBD2. Germline CDR1 reads MNHNS; CDR2 reads SASEGT. The CDR3 covers 15 residues. V was pared by 5 bases and J by 4 bases, with 5 bases of the junction left unmatched. The CDR3 is CASSNLAGITGELFF. CDR3 DNA sequence: TGTGCCAGCAGTAATCTAGCGGGGATCACCGGGGAGCTGTTTTTT.

This clonotype was found a few times. The rearrangement joins TRBV27 to TRBJ2-7; 7 positions agree with TRBD2. The CDR3 is 14 amino acids. The V gene's germline CDR1 is MNHEY and CDR2 SMNVEV (reference sequence). The V gene end was trimmed by 9 bases and the J gene end by 6 bases; junction bases not matched to a gene: 14. The CDR3 DNA sequence: TGTGCCAGGGGGGGGTCCGGGAGACTAGGCGAGCAGTACTTC. This translates into CARGGSGRLGEQYF.

The genes are TRBV7-2 and TRBJ2-7; D uncertain. CDR1 is SGHTA and CDR2 is FQGNSA in the germline V gene. CDR3 length: 14 amino acids. Between the trimmed V and J ends, which lost 0 bases and 2 bases, there was a span of 8 bases. This CDR3 reads CASSLAHQPYEQYF. As DNA, the CDR3 is TGTGCCAGCAGCTTAGCCCATCAGCCCTACGAGCAGTACTTC.

The gene calls are TRBV28 and TRBJ1-5; no definite D call. V was shortened by 4 bases and J by 0 bases, with 13 bases between the two germline ends. The germline CDR1 and CDR2 sequences are MDHEN and SYDVKM. The CDR3 has 16 amino acids. The CDR3 nucleotides read TGTGCCAGCAGTTCCCCGACCGATTATAGCAATCAGCCCCAGCATTTT. Translating it yields CASSSPTDYSNQPQHF.

This clonotype was found a few times. CDR3 DNA sequence: TGTGCCAGCACCCCCGCCCTTTTACAGGGGGCCTTAGGAGAGACCCAGTACTTC. It codes for CASTPALLQGALGETQYF. The chain has TRBV6-2 or TRBV6-3 and TRBJ2-5; 9 bases match TRBD1. Germline V gene lookup returns CDR1 MNHEY and CDR2 SVGEGT. The V and J ends lost 7 bases and 4 bases, in that order; junction bases with no gene match: 19. The CDR3 has 18 residues.

The chain couples TRBV11-1 to TRBJ2-1, with a weak D call TRBD2 (5 bases). Trimming took 0 bases from V and 0 from J, leaving 6 bases between them. CDR1 is SGHAT, CDR2 FQDESV, per germline (reference sequence). This CDR3 is 15 amino acids long. CDR3 nucleotides: TGTGCCAGCAGCTTAGCGGGGAGCTCCTACAATGAGCAGTTCTTC. Its translation: CASSLAGSSYNEQFF.

The chain combines TRBV7-2 with TRBJ2-1; the D is unclear. Germline V gene lookup returns CDR1 SGHTA and CDR2 FQGNSA. Trimming cost V 1 base and J 5 bases, with 3 bases left between them. This CDR3 comprises 12 residues. The CDR3 region has the DNA TGTGCCAGCAGCTTAGTCCACAATGAGCAGTTCTTC. Amino acid sequence: CASSLVHNEQFF.

This clonotype showed up just a few times. V is TRBV4-3 and J is TRBJ1-2; TRBD1 is a possible D gene (5 bases). V lost 1 base and J 3 bases, leaving 9 bases between the germline ends. The CDR3 covers 14 residues. Germline CDR1 LGHNA, CDR2 YSLEER. The CDR3 here is CASSQAGLYYGYTF. The CDR3 nucleotides are TGCGCCAGCAGCCAAGCAGGGTTATACTATGGCTACACCTTC.

This chain connects TRBV25-1 to TRBJ2-1; D unclear. CDR1 is MGHDK and CDR2 is SYGVNS in the germline V gene. Trimming took 2 bases from V and 15 from J, leaving 8 bases between them. The CDR3 length is 10 residues. The CDR3, as DNA: TGTGCCAGCAGTGAAAAACTTATGTTCTTC. Amino acid sequence: CASSEKLMFF.

V usage is TRBV20-1 and J usage is TRBJ2-5; 7 bases are a match to TRBD2. The V gene end was trimmed by 6 bases and the J gene end by 2 bases; junction bases not matched to a gene: 9. The CDR3 has 14 amino acids. CDR1 is DFQATT, CDR2 SNEGSKA, per germline (reference sequence). The CDR3 DNA follows: TGCAGTGCCCCCCCTAGCGGAAAACAAGAGACCCAGTACTTC. Translating it yields CSAPPSGKQETQYF.

CDR3 loop: CASSLAPWLYEQYF. The CDR3 region has the DNA TGTGCCAGCAGCTTAGCCCCATGGCTATACGAGCAGTACTTC. The J gene is TRBJ2-7, the V gene TRBV7-2, with D uncertain. CDR3 size: 14 residues. CDR1 is SGHTA, CDR2 FQGNSA, per germline. The ends were cut back, 0 bases at V and 4 bases at J, with 10 bases in the middle.

V is TRBV5-5 and J is TRBJ2-5; D may match TRBD1 or TRBD2 (5 bases each). The CDR3 runs 14 residues. CDR1 is SGHKS, CDR2 YYEKEE, per germline (reference sequence). V was cut by 0 bases and J by 5 bases, with 11 bases left in between. Here the CDR3 reads CASSLGGWGETQYF. The CDR3 DNA follows: TGTGCCAGCAGCTTGGGCGGGTGGGGCGAGACCCAGTACTTC.

Only a few counts were recorded for this clonotype. The J gene is TRBJ1-6, the V gene TRBV7-8; a weak D match, TRBD1 (5 bases). The CDR3 contains 15 residues. Germline CDR1 SGHVS, CDR2 FQNEAQ. V was clipped by 1 base and J by 10 bases, with 14 bases between them. The CDR3 is CASSLGGGGTSPLHF. CDR3 DNA sequence: TGTGCCAGCAGCTTAGGTGGGGGGGGAACCTCACCCCTCCACTTT.

The CDR3 here is CASGIPASAEAFF. The CDR3 nucleotides are TGTGCCAGCGGGATTCCCGCATCGGCTGAAGCTTTCTTT. The chain combines TRBV12-3 or TRBV12-4 with TRBJ1-1; no reliable D call. The V end was cut by 8 bases, the J end by 6 bases, with 16 bases between. The CDR3 sequence is 13 residues long.

This clonotype appeared a few times. The chain links TRBV19 to TRBJ1-6, with D possibly TRBD1 on 5 matching bases. Trimming pared 6 bases from V and 5 bases from J, leaving 11 bases between. Germline CDR1 reads LNHDA; CDR2 reads SQIVND (reference sequence). The CDR3 loop spans 14 amino acids. The CDR3 sequence is CASRFPGDNSPLHF. CDR3 in DNA: TGTGCCAGTAGATTCCCGGGGGATAATTCACCCCTCCACTTT.

This clonotype was found a few times. V usage is TRBV27 and J usage is TRBJ1-1; TRBD1 matches 8 bases. Germline CDR1 is MNHEY and CDR2 is SMNVEV (reference sequence). Germline trimming cut 6 bases from V and 4 bases from J; bases unmatched to any gene: 4. The CDR3 totals 13 residues. The CDR3 loop is CASRPQGGTEAFF. CDR3 DNA: TGTGCCAGCAGGCCACAGGGGGGCACTGAAGCTTTCTTT.